This TCR beta chain originates from a study of blood T cell repertoires in COVID-19. The CDR3 has 16 amino acids. With 1 base removed from V and 3 bases from J, the gap between germline ends came to 16 bases. Germline CDR1 is SGHNT and CDR2 is YYREEE (reference sequence). In the original processing: How many nucleated cells were present was estimated from reference gene primer amplification. Assay: immunoSEQ multiplex PCR; the TCRdb copy retains only in-frame clones and omits some. D and trimming were read from the DNA, whereas the V and J calls and clone size are those reported in that table. Among under 450,000 clones, 86% were seen once, and the ten largest hold roughly 7.1%. This clone appeared a single time.

The specimen sequenced was peripheral blood. The genes are TRBV5-4 and TRBJ1-1; D remains ambiguous. The TCR was taken from a woman aged 55-69 years with COVID-19, enrolled during active disease. CDR3 amino acids: CASSLPSRGFDTEAFF. CDR3 coding DNA: TGTGCCAGCAGCTTGCCCTCGAGAGGGTTCGACACTGAAGCTTTCTTT.